Reported below is one T cell receptor beta chain. The data were obtained in a study of blood T cell repertoires in COVID-19. This CDR3 comprises 14 residues. V lost 6 bases and J 2 bases, leaving 14 bases between the germline ends. Germline V gene data show CDR1 as MNHEY and CDR2 as SVGEGT. Clones were read by immunoSEQ multiplex PCR, and TCRdb kept only the in-frame ones, dropping some. In the table there are 200,000 to 300,000 clones, 81% of which are singletons. The sequenced material came from peripheral blood. The clonotype originates from an elderly woman with COVID-19, enrolled during active disease. The rearrangement joins TRBV6-2 or TRBV6-3 to TRBJ2-7; weak D call: TRBD1 (6 bases). The CDR3 bases are TGTGCCAGCAGCTCATACCCAGGGGCCTACGAGCAGTACTTC. Protein product: CASSSYPGAYEQYF.